The 27 T cell receptor beta chains in this list originate from one sample, sequenced in a study of blood T cell repertoires in COVID-19. The protocol was immunoSEQ multiplex PCR, while the TCRdb copy is restricted to in-frame clones and leaves out a portion. The profile shows 120,000 to 150,000 clones, about 89% of them singletons. Material for sequencing was peripheral blood. Every receptor here comes from a middle-aged man who had recovered from COVID-19.

This rearrangement joins TRBV6-1 to TRBJ2-2; D remains unclear. CDR3 size: 12 residues. The V end was cut by 1 base, the J end by 10 bases, with 7 bases between. Germline CDR1 and CDR2: MNHNS and SASEGT. The CDR3 DNA reads TGTGCCAGCAGTGAAGTGGCTGAGGAGCTGTTTTTT. Protein sequence: CASSEVAEELFF.

This clone appeared once. The J gene is TRBJ2-2, the V gene TRBV2; tentatively, D is TRBD1 (6 bases). The CDR3 length is 14 residues. The V and J ends lost 5 bases and 4 bases respectively, with 11 bases between them. Germline V CDR1 and CDR2: SNHLY, FYNNEI. CDR3 nucleotide sequence: TGTGCCAGCAGTTTAGGACAGCTCACCGGGGAGCTGTTTTTT. This codes for CASSLGQLTGELFF.

The V and J genes are TRBV2 and TRBJ2-1; 10 bases align to TRBD2. From germline, CDR1 is SNHLY and CDR2 FYNNEI. This CDR3 contains 17 residues. With 8 bases clipped from V and 6 bases from J, the junction kept 16 bases outside the gene matches. CDR3: CASSWQRSGGAGNEQFF. In DNA, the CDR3 is TGTGCCAGCTCCTGGCAGAGAAGCGGGGGGGCGGGCAATGAGCAGTTCTTC.

The table lists this clone with a count of one. The chain carries TRBV29-1 and TRBJ2-2; the D gene is possibly TRBD1 (6 bases). Germline CDR1 reads SQVTM; CDR2 reads ANQGSEA. Trimming removed 7 bases from V and 4 bases from J, with 13 bases in between. The CDR3 spans 13 residues. The DNA of the CDR3 is TGCAGCGGAGGGGGTCGCGGCACCGGGGAGCTGTTTTTT. Its protein product is CSGGGRGTGELFF.

This clone was seen only a few times. The chain combines TRBV19 with TRBJ2-1, with a possible D match to TRBD2 (5 bases). V was pared by 3 bases and J by 2 bases, with 8 bases between. Germline loops: CDR1 LNHDA, CDR2 SQIVND (reference sequence). The CDR3 spans 14 residues. Here the CDR3 DNA reads TGTGCCAGTAGTATCACCGGGACCTACAATGAGCAGTTCTTC. Amino acid sequence: CASSITGTYNEQFF.

The CDR3 is CASSYPGGSTDTQYF. The CDR3 DNA sequence: TGTGCCAGCAGTTACCCCGGGGGGAGCACAGATACGCAGTATTTT. The rearrangement uses TRBV6-5 and TRBJ2-3; 7 bases map to TRBD2. Germline V gene sequence: CDR1 MNHEY, CDR2 SVGAGI. V dropped 2 bases and J dropped 0; count of bases not matched to a gene: 2. This CDR3 has 15 amino acids.

Only one count was recorded for this clone. The rearrangement links TRBV10-3 to TRBJ1-6; D not certain. The CDR3 is made up of 15 amino acids. Germline values: CDR1 ENHRY, CDR2 SYGVKD. V lost 1 base and J 7 bases, leaving 11 bases between the germline ends. This chain's CDR3 is CAISEFGQENSPLHF. The CDR3 DNA reads TGTGCCATCAGTGAGTTTGGCCAGGAAAATTCACCCCTCCACTTT.

The chain is built from TRBV2 and TRBJ1-3; no clear D gene. This CDR3 is 14 amino acids long. With 4 bases removed from V and 2 bases from J, the gap between germline ends came to 9 bases. Germline loops: CDR1 SNHLY, CDR2 FYNNEI. The CDR3 here is CASSGETTGNTIYF. The CDR3 DNA follows: TGTGCCAGCAGTGGGGAGACTACTGGAAACACCATATATTTT.

The gene calls are TRBV7-2 and TRBJ2-1, with TRBD2 identical over 8 bases. The J segment lost 2 bases and the V segment lost 6 bases, leaving 6 bases of the junction unmatched. The CDR3 has 15 amino acids. CDR1 SGHTA and CDR2 FQGNSA come from the germline V gene. The CDR3 DNA sequence: TGTGCCAGCAGTTATCCCGGGGGGGCCTACAATGAGCAGTTCTTC. This sequence encodes CASSYPGGAYNEQFF.

This rearrangement joins TRBV10-3 to TRBJ2-3, with 10 bases identical to TRBD1. CDR3 length: 15 residues. Germline loops: CDR1 ENHRY, CDR2 SYGVKD. V lost 0 bases and J lost 5; bases outside the gene matches: 2. In DNA form, the CDR3 reads TGTGCCATCAGTGAGTCTAGGACAGGGGGAGATACGCAGTATTTT. Its protein product is CAISESRTGGDTQYF.

The chain links TRBV12-3 or TRBV12-4 to TRBJ2-7; D unclear. Trimming took 5 bases from V and 7 from J, leaving 9 bases between them. The CDR3 is 11 amino acids. CDR3 residues: CASSVGEEQYF. As DNA, the CDR3 is TGTGCCAGCAGTGTCGGTGAAGAGCAGTACTTC.

V is TRBV7-2 and J is TRBJ2-7, with 10 bases that match TRBD1. Germline CDR1 and CDR2: SGHTA and FQGNSA. The V segment lost 3 bases and the J segment 3 bases; nucleotides outside the gene matches: 5. The CDR3 is 15 amino acids. The CDR3 sequence is CASSLGQGTIYEQYF. In DNA, the CDR3 is TGTGCCAGCAGCTTGGGACAGGGGACAATCTACGAGCAGTACTTC.

The chain couples TRBV4-3 to TRBJ2-1, with 9 positions matching TRBD2. Germline V gives CDR1 LGHNA, CDR2 YSLEER. The CDR3 spans 16 residues. The V gene end was trimmed by 3 bases and the J gene end by 4 bases; junction bases not matched to a gene: 7. CDR3 amino acids: CASSHERGARYNEQFF. The CDR3, as DNA: TGCGCCAGCAGCCACGAGCGGGGGGCCAGGTACAATGAGCAGTTCTTC.

V is TRBV27 and J is TRBJ2-1; 16 bases are a match to TRBD2. The CDR3 is 19 amino acids. Germline assignment: CDR1 MNHEY and CDR2 SMNVEV (reference sequence). The V gene end was trimmed by 4 bases and the J gene end by 2 bases; junction bases not matched to a gene: 8. CDR3 in amino acids: CASSYDSGTSGGAYNEQFF. The CDR3 DNA reads as TGTGCCAGCAGTTATGACAGTGGGACTAGCGGGGGGGCCTACAATGAGCAGTTCTTC.

V gene TRBV3-1 (or the pseudogene TRBV3-2) combines with J gene TRBJ1-2; TRBD1 agrees at 7 bases. Trimming took 1 base from V and 0 from J; bases not matched to a gene: 5. Looked up from germline, CDR1 is LGHDT and CDR2 is YNNKEL (reference sequence). The length of the CDR3 is 16 residues. The CDR3: CASSQVATGSNYGYTF. CDR3 nucleotides: TGTGCCAGCAGCCAAGTGGCGACAGGGTCTAACTATGGCTACACCTTC.

V and J are TRBV18 and TRBJ1-2; D call uncertain. Germline values: CDR1 KGHSH, CDR2 LQKENI. Deletions cut 3 bases from V and 0 bases from J, with 8 bases between. This CDR3 contains 14 residues. The CDR3: CASSPDTTNYGYTF. The CDR3 DNA sequence: TGTGCCAGCTCACCTGACACAACTAACTATGGCTACACCTTC.

A few counts support this clone. This sequence joins TRBV2 and TRBJ2-3, with 9 bases aligning to TRBD1. The V gene's germline CDR1 is SNHLY and CDR2 FYNNEI. This CDR3 contains 16 residues. J was trimmed by 5 bases and V by 7 bases; bases with no gene match: 13. The CDR3 reads CASTFSETGGIDTQYF. Here the CDR3 DNA reads TGTGCCAGCACATTCTCCGAGACAGGGGGTATAGATACGCAGTATTTT.

Concerning this clone itself: At the DNA level, this CDR3 is encoded by other sequences in the same sample as well. The chain couples TRBV7-2 to TRBJ1-3; possible D gene TRBD1, 6 bases. Germline V CDR1 and CDR2: SGHTA, FQGNSA. The CDR3 contains 15 residues. V shed 1 base and J shed 1 base, with 8 bases lying between them. The CDR3 coding sequence is TGTGCCAGCAGCTTAGACAGGGTATCTGGAAACACCATATATTTT. Amino acids: CASSLDRVSGNTIYF.

The genes are TRBV11-3 and TRBJ2-2; 8 bases line up with TRBD2. The J segment lost 3 bases and the V segment lost 0 bases, leaving 3 bases of the junction unmatched. CDR3 length equals 16 residues. Germline CDR1 and CDR2: SGHNT and YENEEA. The CDR3 reads CASSLDGGADTGELFF. For the CDR3, the DNA is TGTGCCAGCAGCTTAGACGGGGGGGCGGACACCGGGGAGCTGTTTTTT.

The chain has TRBV6-1 and TRBJ1-1; 9 positions match TRBD1. The ends lost 2 bases at V and 0 bases at J; junction bases unmatched: 1. This CDR3 is built from 15 residues. The germline V gene encodes CDR1 MNHNS and CDR2 SASEGT. The CDR3 DNA follows: TGTGCCAGCAGTGAACGGGACAGGGTGAACACTGAAGCTTTCTTT. Its protein is CASSERDRVNTEAFF.

This chain uses TRBV3-1 (or the pseudogene TRBV3-2) with TRBJ2-7, with no clear D. This CDR3 spans 13 amino acids. Per germline, CDR1 LGHDT and CDR2 YNNKEL (reference sequence). The ends were cut back, 2 bases at V and 2 bases at J, with 7 bases in the middle. DNA of the CDR3: TGTGCCAGCAGCCAAAGAGCCCCCTACGAGCAGTACTTC. This sequence encodes CASSQRAPYEQYF.

The chain uses TRBV30 and TRBJ2-7, with D unresolved. The CDR3 contains 13 residues. Trimming shortened V by 1 base and J by 4 bases, and 11 bases separated the two germline ends. Germline values: CDR1 GTSNPN, CDR2 SVGIG (reference sequence). CDR3 nucleotides: TGTGCCTGGAGTGACCAGATGACTTACGAGCAGTACTTC. This encodes CAWSDQMTYEQYF.

The genes are TRBV19 and TRBJ1-1; D ambiguous. This CDR3 is built from 14 residues. V shed 4 bases and J shed 5 bases, with 14 bases lying between them. The germline gives CDR1 LNHDA, CDR2 SQIVND (reference sequence). The CDR3 sequence is CASSTSTFETEAFF. The CDR3 DNA follows: TGTGCCAGTAGTACCTCGACATTTGAGACTGAAGCTTTCTTT.

The chain is built from TRBV5-1 and TRBJ1-2; D might be TRBD1 (6 bases). Looked up from germline, CDR1 is SGHRS and CDR2 is YFSETQ. V gave up 2 bases and J gave up 2 bases, with 13 bases separating them. CDR3 size: 15 residues. The CDR3 DNA follows: TGCGCCAGCAGCTTTAATGGGGGCGGGAACTATGGCTACACCTTC. It translates to CASSFNGGGNYGYTF.

The chain employs TRBV27 and TRBJ2-7; D is ambiguous. The CDR3 loop spans 12 amino acids. Looked up from germline, CDR1 is MNHEY and CDR2 is SMNVEV (reference sequence). Trimming cost V 3 bases and J 6 bases, with 9 bases left between them. The CDR3 DNA reads TGTGCCAGCAGTTTCCCCCTCGGCGAGCAGTACTTC. Amino acids: CASSFPLGEQYF.

This chain joins TRBV11-2 and TRBJ2-2; TRBD2 matches at 7 bases. Per germline, CDR1 SGHAT and CDR2 FQNNGV. This CDR3 has 16 amino acids. V dropped 2 bases and J dropped 0; count of bases not matched to a gene: 3. CDR3 residues: CASSLSGASNTGELFF. As DNA, the CDR3 is TGTGCCAGCAGCTTAAGCGGGGCATCGAACACCGGGGAGCTGTTTTTT.

The chain carries TRBV4-1 and TRBJ1-4; 11 nucleotides agree with TRBD1. The CDR3 loop spans 16 amino acids. V was pared by 4 bases and J by 4 bases, with 5 bases of the junction left unmatched. Germline-derived CDR1 and CDR2 are MGHRA and YSYEKL. The CDR3 sequence is CASSPGQGVVNEKLFF. The CDR3 DNA sequence: TGCGCCAGCAGCCCGGGACAGGGGGTGGTTAATGAAAAACTGTTTTTT.